What follows are 26 T cell receptor beta chains derived from one specimen sequenced in a study of blood T cells in healthy people across ages (dated by TCRdb to between 2014 and 2017). To prepare the library, 5' RACE was applied. The sample was run on an Illumina HiSeq 2500. A second PCR of about 7 to 12 cycles was run with a J-beta primer mix and a sample-barcoded 5' primer. TCRdb reprocessing: public reads trimmed at Q25 with fastp, clones called with MiXCR, in-frame beta chains kept. Merged by CDR3 protein, the rows form single entries marked with the most common genes and DNA. The sample table shows 1.6 million or so distinct CDR3 sequences, and around 36% are seen once. The ten largest make up around 11% of the sample. The sample consisted of blood. The receptor set was obtained from a woman in her thirties in good health.

V usage is TRBV4-1 and J usage is TRBJ2-7, with a possible D match to TRBD2 (5 bases). The ends were cut back, 4 bases at V and 3 bases at J, with 13 bases in the middle. Germline assignment: CDR1 MGHRA and CDR2 YSYEKL. The CDR3 runs 14 residues. The CDR3 reads CASSLTTYNYEQYF. The CDR3 nucleotides are TGCGCCAGCAGCCTGACTACCTATAACTACGAGCAGTACTTC.

There are a few counts of this clonotype. V and J are TRBV27 and TRBJ1-2, with D possibly TRBD1 on 5 matching bases. V was shortened by 4 bases and J by 3 bases, with 12 bases between the two germline ends. The CDR3 totals 14 residues. In germline, CDR1 is MNHEY, CDR2 SMNVEV (reference sequence). The CDR3 reads CASSSGLFDYGYTF. DNA for the CDR3: TGTGCCAGCAGTTCAGGGTTGTTCGACTATGGCTACACCTTC.

This clonotype was detected ten times or more. The V call is TRBV20-1, the J call TRBJ2-7; 7 nucleotides match TRBD1. V shed 3 bases, J shed 3 bases, and the junction held 11 bases outside the gene matches. CDR3 size: 15 residues. CDR1 is DFQATT, CDR2 SNEGSKA, per germline (reference sequence). CDR3 loop: CSAREKQGFSYEQYF. CDR3 coding DNA: TGCAGTGCTAGGGAAAAACAGGGGTTTAGCTACGAGCAGTACTTC.

The chain employs TRBV20-1 and TRBJ2-1, with 9 bases aligning to TRBD2. The CDR3 extends over 13 amino acids. Germline CDR1 and CDR2: DFQATT and SNEGSKA (reference sequence). The ends lost 1 base at V and 9 bases at J; junction bases unmatched: 4. CDR3 sequence reads: CSARGVLAGEQFF. The DNA for the CDR3 is TGCAGTGCTAGAGGTGTACTAGCGGGTGAGCAGTTCTTC.

There are a few counts of this clonotype. The rearrangement uses TRBV4-2 and TRBJ2-1; D could derive from TRBD1 or TRBD2 (6 bases each). Trimming left V 0 bases short and J 12 bases short, with 12 bases between. Germline values: CDR1 LGHNA, CDR2 YNFKEQ. This CDR3 spans 13 amino acids. The CDR3 DNA sequence: TGTGCCAGCAGCCAAGATCATAAGGGGGGGCAGTTCTTC. Protein sequence: CASSQDHKGGQFF.

The chain recombines TRBV7-8 with TRBJ2-1; D might be TRBD1 (6 bases). Germline V gene lookup returns CDR1 SGHVS and CDR2 FQNEAQ. The CDR3 loop spans 22 amino acids. V lost 1 base and J 1 base, leaving 29 bases between the germline ends. This CDR3 is CASSLVGRLLSSGTKSYNEQFF. The CDR3 bases are TGTGCCAGCAGCTTAGTCGGTCGTCTTCTGAGTTCCGGGACAAAATCCTACAATGAGCAGTTCTTC. Complete variable domain (other parts from reference TRBV7-8 and TRBJ2-1): GAGVSQSPRYKVAKRGQDVALRCDPISGHVSLFWYQQALGQGPEFLTYFQNEAQLDKSGLPSDRFFAERPEGSVSTLKIQRTQQEDSAVYLCASSLVGRLLSSGTKSYNEQFFGPGTRLTVL.

The CDR3 sequence is CASSPRLAGEAETQYF. The CDR3, as DNA: TGTGCCAGCAGCCCACGACTAGCGGGGGAGGCAGAGACCCAGTACTTC. V gene TRBV7-8 combines with J gene TRBJ2-5; 12 bases align to TRBD2. V lost 5 bases to trimming and J lost 4 bases; unmatched junction nucleotides: 8. This CDR3 is built from 16 residues. In germline, CDR1 is SGHVS, CDR2 FQNEAQ.

The chain links TRBV28 to TRBJ1-1, with D uncertain. CDR1 and CDR2 (germline): MDHEN, SYDVKM. V was clipped by 7 bases and J by 8 bases, with 11 bases between them. The CDR3 is 11 residues long. The CDR3 region has the DNA TGTGCCAGCAACTCGAGAGTAGAAGCTTTCTTT. Protein product: CASNSRVEAFF. The full variable domain, rest sourced from reference TRBV28 and TRBJ1-1, is DVKVTQSSRYLVKRTGEKVFLECVQDMDHENMFWYRQDPGLGLRLIYFSYDVKMKEKGDIPEGYSVSREKKERFSLILESASTNQTSMYLCASNSRVEAFFGQGTRLTVV.

This clonotype appeared a single time. This may stem from a read error, because a much larger clone lies one nucleotide away. The V gene is TRBV2, the J gene TRBJ1-1, with D unresolved. Trimming pared 6 bases from V and 2 bases from J, leaving 7 bases between. This CDR3 contains 12 residues. Germline V lookup: CDR1 SNHLY, CDR2 FYNNEI. The CDR3 sequence: CASSSFNTEAFF. The CDR3 coding sequence is TGTGCCAGCAGCTCCTTTAACACTGAAGCTTTCTTT.

This chain uses TRBV7-9 with TRBJ2-5, with 9 bases identical to TRBD1. The J segment lost 2 bases and the V segment lost 6 bases, leaving 7 bases of the junction unmatched. The CDR3 loop spans 15 amino acids. The germline gives CDR1 SEHNR, CDR2 FQNEAQ (reference sequence). The DNA for the CDR3 is TGTGCCAGCAGGGCCCGGGACAGGGTTCAAGAGACCCAGTACTTC. It yields the protein CASRARDRVQETQYF.

The chain has TRBV9 and TRBJ2-1; 7 positions match TRBD1. The CDR3 is 15 amino acids. V dropped 3 bases and J dropped 0; count of bases not matched to a gene: 3. Germline V CDR1 and CDR2: SGDLS, YYNGEE. CDR3 loop: CASSETGLSYNEQFF. The CDR3 nucleotides read TGTGCCAGCAGCGAGACAGGGCTCTCCTACAATGAGCAGTTCTTC.

This clonotype came up a few times. The J gene is TRBJ2-1, the V gene TRBV5-1; 9 nucleotides line up with TRBD2. The CDR3 runs to 16 residues. Germline assignment: CDR1 SGHRS and CDR2 YFSETQ. V lost 4 bases to trimming and J lost 5 bases; unmatched junction nucleotides: 10. The CDR3 DNA sequence: TGCGCCAGCAGCCAGGAGTGGACTAGCGTTGACAATGAGCAGTTCTTC. As protein: CASSQEWTSVDNEQFF.

There are a few counts of this clonotype. The chain links TRBV6-4 to TRBJ1-1; D may be TRBD1 (6 bases). The CDR3 totals 14 residues. Trimming cost V 6 bases and J 0 bases, with 11 bases left between them. In germline, CDR1 is MRHNA, CDR2 SNTAGT. CDR3 coding DNA: TGTGCCAGCAGAAGCACAGGGATGAACACTGAAGCTTTCTTT. Amino acid sequence: CASRSTGMNTEAFF.

The table lists this clonotype with many counts. The rearrangement links TRBV29-1 to TRBJ2-3; a possible D gene is TRBD1 (5 bases). V was shortened by 2 bases and J by 5 bases, with 11 bases between the two germline ends. Per germline, CDR1 SQVTM and CDR2 ANQGSEA. This CDR3 is 13 amino acids long. CDR3 in DNA: TGCAGCGTTGAACAGGGTAGGGGAGATACGCAGTATTTT. It encodes CSVEQGRGDTQYF.

This rearrangement joins TRBV5-1 to TRBJ2-5, with a possible D match to TRBD2 (6 bases). The germline V gene has CDR1 SGHRS and CDR2 YFSETQ. Trimming cost V 0 bases and J 1 base, with 19 bases left between them. This CDR3 is built from 18 residues. The CDR3 region has the DNA TGCGCCAGCAGCTTGGCTCTCGGGGGAGCGAATATCCAAGAGACCCAGTACTTC. Translation gives CASSLALGGANIQETQYF.

This clonotype was counted ten times or more. V gene TRBV7-9 combines with J gene TRBJ1-2, with D unclear. Trimming took off 5 bases at V and 8 bases at J, with 15 bases between the two ends. The germline V gene encodes CDR1 SEHNR and CDR2 FQNEAQ (reference sequence). The length of the CDR3 is 13 residues. CDR3 amino acids: CASSPDRLGGYTF. The CDR3 nucleotides read TGTGCCAGCAGCCCAGACCGACTTGGAGGCTACACCTTC.

This clonotype was counted a few times. The gene calls are TRBV3-1 and TRBJ1-2; no reliable D call. Trimming shortened V by 0 bases and J by 6 bases, and 11 bases separated the two germline ends. Germline loops: CDR1 LGHDT, CDR2 YNNKEL (reference sequence). The CDR3 runs 14 residues. CDR3 in DNA: TGTGCCAGCAGCCAAGATTACCGAACGGATGGCTACACCTTC. It is translated as CASSQDYRTDGYTF.

This clonotype appeared once. The chain carries TRBV20-1 and TRBJ1-1; D remains unclear. Germline CDR1 and CDR2: DFQATT and SNEGSKA (reference sequence). This CDR3 contains 16 residues. V dropped 0 bases and J dropped 5 bases, with 19 bases sitting between them. The CDR3 loop is CSARDLEGRSMTEAFF. The CDR3 coding sequence is TGCAGTGCTAGAGATTTGGAGGGTAGGTCTATGACTGAAGCTTTCTTT.

This clonotype appeared a few times. The chain is built from TRBV29-1 and TRBJ2-1; 7 bases map to TRBD2. V shed 3 bases, J shed 15 bases, and the junction held 2 bases outside the gene matches. In germline, CDR1 is SQVTM, CDR2 ANQGSEA. The CDR3 loop spans 9 amino acids. CDR3 residues: CSVDGGVFF. CDR3 nucleotide sequence: TGCAGCGTTGATGGGGGGGTGTTCTTC.

This clonotype showed up just once. A much larger clone lies one base from this, so it may be a read error. The rearrangement joins TRBV4-2 to TRBJ2-3; 10 bases are a match to TRBD2. The CDR3 is 19 amino acids. From germline, CDR1 is LGHNA and CDR2 YNFKEQ. The ends lost 3 bases at V and 1 base at J; junction bases unmatched: 13. In DNA, the CDR3 is TGTGCCAGCAGCCACGGACTAGCGGAAGGGTCCTTTGGCACAGATACGCAGTATTTT. Its protein product is CASSHGLAEGSFGTDTQYF.

In the case of this clonotype: A much larger clone lies a single base off, so this may be a read error. The chain links TRBV4-2 to TRBJ2-3; 15 bases are shared with TRBD2. Germline CDR1 is LGHNA and CDR2 is YNFKEQ. The CDR3 is 17 amino acids. CDR3 DNA sequence: TGTGCCAGCAGTGGACTAGCGGGGGGGGCTGGCACAGGTACGCAGTATTTT. Translation gives CASSGLAGGAGTGTQYF.

This rearrangement joins TRBV7-2 to TRBJ1-6, with D uncertain. The length of the CDR3 is 14 residues. Germline-derived CDR1 and CDR2 are SGHTA and FQGNSA. V lost 0 bases, J lost 5 bases, and 5 bases lay in between. The CDR3 loop reads CASSLAGNNSPLHF. CDR3 nucleotide sequence: TGTGCCAGCAGCTTAGCGGGAAATAATTCACCCCTCCACTTT.

J is TRBJ2-3 and V is TRBV28, with TRBD2 as a possible D gene (5 bases). The length of the CDR3 is 14 residues. Trimming took 3 bases from V and 3 from J, leaving 10 bases between them. CDR1 and CDR2 from the germline V gene are MDHEN and SYDVKM. The CDR3 DNA reads TGTGCCAGCAGTTTGGTTAGCGAGACAGATACGCAGTATTTT. Amino acid sequence: CASSLVSETDTQYF.

The chain combines TRBV9 with TRBJ2-7, with D possibly being TRBD1 (6 bases). CDR3 length: 16 residues. From germline, CDR1 is SGDLS and CDR2 YYNGEE. Trimming shortened V by 4 bases and J by 2 bases, and 19 bases separated the two germline ends. CDR3 loop: CASSFRSGAPPYEQYF. The CDR3 region has the DNA TGTGCCAGCAGCTTCCGCTCAGGGGCGCCCCCCTACGAGCAGTACTTC.

Comment on this clonotype: The junction departs from germline at one end; a sequencing error may be responsible. The chain joins TRBV28 to TRBJ2-5, with TRBD1 identical over 9 bases. The CDR3 has 15 amino acids. CDR1 and CDR2 from the germline V gene are MDHEN and SYDVKM. As DNA, the CDR3 is TGTGCCAGCAGTTTATCAGGGACAGGGTTGGAGATCCAGTACTTC. It is translated as CASSLSGTGLEIQYF.

In this sample, this clonotype turned up a few times. V and J are TRBV10-3 and TRBJ2-1; D gene ambiguous. Germline CDR1 reads ENHRY; CDR2 reads SYGVKD. This CDR3 has 13 residues. With 11 bases removed from V and 3 bases from J, the gap between germline ends came to 14 bases. The CDR3 nucleotides read TGTGCCTCTAAGGACGTAGACTACAATGAGCAGTTCTTC. Translation: CASKDVDYNEQFF.